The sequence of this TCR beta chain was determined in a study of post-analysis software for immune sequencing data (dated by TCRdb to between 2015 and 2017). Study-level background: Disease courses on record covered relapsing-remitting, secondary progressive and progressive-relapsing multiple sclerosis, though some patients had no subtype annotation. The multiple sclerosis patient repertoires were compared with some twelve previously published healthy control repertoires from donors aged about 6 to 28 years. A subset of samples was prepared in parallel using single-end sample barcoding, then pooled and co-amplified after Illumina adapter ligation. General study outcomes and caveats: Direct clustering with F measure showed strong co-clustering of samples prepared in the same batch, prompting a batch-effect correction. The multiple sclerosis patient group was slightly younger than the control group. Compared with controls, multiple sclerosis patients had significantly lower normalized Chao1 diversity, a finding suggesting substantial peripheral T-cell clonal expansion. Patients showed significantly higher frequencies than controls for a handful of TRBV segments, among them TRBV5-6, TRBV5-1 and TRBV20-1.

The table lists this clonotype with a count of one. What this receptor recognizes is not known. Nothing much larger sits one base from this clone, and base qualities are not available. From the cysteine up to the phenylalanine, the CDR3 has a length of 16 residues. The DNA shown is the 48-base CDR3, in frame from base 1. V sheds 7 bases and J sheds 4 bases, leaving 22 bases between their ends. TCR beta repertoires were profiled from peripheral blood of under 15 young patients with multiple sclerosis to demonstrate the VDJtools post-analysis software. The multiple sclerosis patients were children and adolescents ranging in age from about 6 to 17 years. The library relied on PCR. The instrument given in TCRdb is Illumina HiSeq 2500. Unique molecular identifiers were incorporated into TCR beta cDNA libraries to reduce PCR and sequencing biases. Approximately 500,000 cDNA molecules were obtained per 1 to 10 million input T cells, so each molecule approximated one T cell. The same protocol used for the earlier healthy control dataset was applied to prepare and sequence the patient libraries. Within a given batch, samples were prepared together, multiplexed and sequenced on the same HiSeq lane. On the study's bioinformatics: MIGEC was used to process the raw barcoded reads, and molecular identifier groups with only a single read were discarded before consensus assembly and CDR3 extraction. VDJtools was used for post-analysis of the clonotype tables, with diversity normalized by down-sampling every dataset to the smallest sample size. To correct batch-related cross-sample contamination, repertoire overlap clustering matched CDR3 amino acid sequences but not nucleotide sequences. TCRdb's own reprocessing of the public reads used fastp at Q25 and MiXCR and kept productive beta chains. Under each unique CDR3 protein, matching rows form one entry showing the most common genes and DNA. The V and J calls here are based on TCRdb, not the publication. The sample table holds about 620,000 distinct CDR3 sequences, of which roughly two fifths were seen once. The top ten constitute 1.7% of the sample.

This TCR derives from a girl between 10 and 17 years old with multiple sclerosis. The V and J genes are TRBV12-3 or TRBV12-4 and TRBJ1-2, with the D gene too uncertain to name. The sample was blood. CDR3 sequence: CASNPQDRPHPYGYTF. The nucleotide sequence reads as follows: TGTGCCAGCAACCCCCAGGACCGGCCTCACCCCTATGGCTACACCTTC.